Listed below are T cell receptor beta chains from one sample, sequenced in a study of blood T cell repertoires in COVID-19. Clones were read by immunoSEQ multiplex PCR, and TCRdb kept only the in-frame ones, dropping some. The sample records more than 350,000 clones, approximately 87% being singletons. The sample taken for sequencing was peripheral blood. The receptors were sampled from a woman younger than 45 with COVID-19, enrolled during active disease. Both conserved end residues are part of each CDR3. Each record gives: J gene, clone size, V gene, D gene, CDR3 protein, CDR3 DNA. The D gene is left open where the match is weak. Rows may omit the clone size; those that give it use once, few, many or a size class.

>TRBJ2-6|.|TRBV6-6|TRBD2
CASTGGPGANVLTF
TGTGCCAGCACGGGGGGGCCTGGGGCCAACGTCCTGACTTTC
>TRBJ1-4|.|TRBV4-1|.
CASSQPSGRIGATNEKLFF
TGCGCCAGCAGCCAGCCATCAGGGAGGATCGGTGCAACTAATGAAAAACTGTTTTTT
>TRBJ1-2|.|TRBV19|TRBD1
CATKTGDYGYTF
TGTGCCACCAAGACAGGGGACTATGGCTACACCTTC
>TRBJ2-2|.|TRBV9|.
CASSVEAGRRELFF
TGTGCCAGCAGCGTAGAGGCGGGAAGGAGGGAGCTGTTTTTT
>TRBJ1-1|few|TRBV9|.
CASSEGLITEAFF
TGTGCCAGCAGCGAGGGACTGATCACTGAAGCTTTCTTT
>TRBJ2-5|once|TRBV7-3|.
CASSLNSFETQYF
TGTGCCAGCAGCTTAAACTCTTTTGAGACCCAGTACTTC
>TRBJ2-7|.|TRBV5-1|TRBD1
CASSYDRGEEEQYF
TGCGCCAGCAGTTATGACAGGGGGGAGGAGGAGCAGTACTTC
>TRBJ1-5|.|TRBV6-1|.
CASSGRGTLDSNQPQHF
TGTGCCAGCAGTGGTAGGGGGACGCTTGATAGCAATCAGCCCCAGCATTTT
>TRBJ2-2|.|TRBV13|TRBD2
CASSSEGGLVGYGELFF
TGTGCCAGCAGCTCCGAGGGAGGACTAGTAGGTTACGGGGAGCTGTTTTTT
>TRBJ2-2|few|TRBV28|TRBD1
CASSFSGTGSYTGELFF
TGTGCCAGCAGTTTCTCGGGGACAGGGAGTTACACCGGGGAGCTGTTTTTT
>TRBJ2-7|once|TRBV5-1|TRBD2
CASRTLAVPPYEQYF
TGCGCCAGCAGAACCCTAGCGGTACCTCCCTACGAGCAGTACTTC
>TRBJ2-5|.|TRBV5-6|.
CASSLSRAVETQYF
TGTGCCAGCAGCTTGTCGCGAGCGGTGGAGACCCAGTACTTC
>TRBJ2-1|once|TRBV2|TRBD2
CASSETSGSIGEQFF
TGTGCCAGCAGCGAAACTAGCGGGAGTATCGGTGAGCAGTTCTTC
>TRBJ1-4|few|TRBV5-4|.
CASSSRQNEKLFF
TGTGCCAGCAGTTCACGACAAAATGAAAAACTGTTTTTT
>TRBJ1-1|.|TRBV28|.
CASSLKTGLAFF
TGTGCCAGCAGTTTAAAAACAGGGCTAGCTTTCTTT
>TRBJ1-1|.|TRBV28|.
CASSPSGVKTEAFF
TGTGCCAGCAGCCCCTCGGGGGTGAAGACTGAAGCTTTCTTT
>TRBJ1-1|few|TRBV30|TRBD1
CAGQGLGMNTEAFF
TGTGCCGGACAGGGGTTGGGCATGAACACTGAAGCTTTCTTT
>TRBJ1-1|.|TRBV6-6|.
CASSSPDLSRGTEAFF
TGTGCCAGCAGTTCCCCTGACCTATCCCGGGGAACTGAAGCTTTCTTT
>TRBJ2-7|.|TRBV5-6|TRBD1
CASIGTGDTLAYEQYF
TGTGCCAGCATCGGGACAGGGGACACCCTCGCCTACGAGCAGTACTTC
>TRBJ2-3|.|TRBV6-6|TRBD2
CASSNSGRRRLDTQYF
TGTGCCAGCAGCAATAGCGGGAGGCGAAGGTTGGATACGCAGTATTTT
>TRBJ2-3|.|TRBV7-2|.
CASSLVPGTDTQYF
TGTGCCAGCAGCTTAGTCCCAGGGACAGATACGCAGTATTTT
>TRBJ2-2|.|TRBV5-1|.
CASSFSRNTGELFF
TGCGCCAGCAGCTTCTCTCGGAACACCGGGGAGCTGTTTTTT
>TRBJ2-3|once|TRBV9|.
CASSPASGSTDTQYF
TGTGCCAGCAGCCCCGCGAGCGGGAGCACAGATACGCAGTATTTT
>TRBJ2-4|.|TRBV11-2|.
CASRAPSAKNIQYF
TGTGCCAGCCGAGCCCCTTCGGCCAAAAACATTCAGTACTTC
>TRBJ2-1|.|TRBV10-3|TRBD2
CAISEPSGLAGRDEQFF
TGTGCCATCAGTGAACCCTCGGGACTAGCGGGAAGGGATGAGCAGTTCTTC
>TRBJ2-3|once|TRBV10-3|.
CAISGGSPTDTQYF
TGTGCCATCAGTGGCGGCTCTCCCACGGATACGCAGTATTTT
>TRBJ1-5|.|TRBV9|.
CASSVEQGVRGSNQPQHF
TGTGCCAGCAGCGTCGAACAAGGGGTCAGGGGCAGCAATCAGCCCCAGCATTTT
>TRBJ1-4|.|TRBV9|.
CASSVEGGIATNEKLFF
TGTGCCAGCAGCGTAGAAGGAGGGATTGCAACTAATGAAAAACTGTTTTTT
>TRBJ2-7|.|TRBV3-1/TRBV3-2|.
CASSQDRGPYEQYF
TGTGCCAGCAGCCAAGATCGGGGTCCCTACGAGCAGTACTTC
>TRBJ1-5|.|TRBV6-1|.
CASSDRRGGNQPQHF
TGTGCCAGCAGTGACAGGCGTGGCGGCAATCAGCCCCAGCATTTT
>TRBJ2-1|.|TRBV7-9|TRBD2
CASRGGAPQFF
TGTGCCAGCAGGGGAGGGGCGCCGCAGTTCTTC
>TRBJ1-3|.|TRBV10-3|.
CAISELQGPSGNTIYF
TGTGCCATCAGTGAGTTACAGGGTCCCTCTGGAAACACCATATATTTT
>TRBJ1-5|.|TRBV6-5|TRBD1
CASSTDRDSNQPQHF
TGTGCCAGCAGTACCGACAGGGATAGCAATCAGCCCCAGCATTTT
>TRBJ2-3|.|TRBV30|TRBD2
CAWRIPGLAGAGGDTQYF
TGTGCCTGGAGAATTCCGGGACTAGCGGGAGCAGGTGGAGATACGCAGTATTTT
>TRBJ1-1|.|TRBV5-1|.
CASSPHQGTEAFF
TGCGCCAGCAGCCCACATCAGGGCACTGAAGCTTTCTTT
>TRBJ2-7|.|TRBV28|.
CASSLLRGGAGDYEQYF
TGTGCCAGCAGTTTACTTAGGGGGGGTGCGGGAGACTACGAGCAGTACTTC
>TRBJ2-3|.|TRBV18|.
CASSPPGAGTSTDTQYF
TGTGCCAGCTCACCACCGGGGGCAGGGACAAGCACAGATACGCAGTATTTT
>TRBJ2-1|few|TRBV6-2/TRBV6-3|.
CASSYTGSSYNEQFF
TGTGCCAGCAGTTACACGGGAAGCTCCTACAATGAGCAGTTCTTC
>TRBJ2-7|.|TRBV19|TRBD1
CASSPGQGDSYEQYF
TGTGCCAGTAGTCCCGGACAGGGAGACTCCTACGAGCAGTACTTC
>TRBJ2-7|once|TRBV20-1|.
CSASTGAGYEQYF
TGCAGTGCTAGTACGGGAGCAGGCTACGAGCAGTACTTC
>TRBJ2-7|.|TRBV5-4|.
CASSHPDGETSDEQYF
TGTGCCAGCAGCCATCCGGACGGGGAGACTTCCGACGAGCAGTACTTC
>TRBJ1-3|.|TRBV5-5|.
CASSLLADTIYF
TGTGCCAGCAGCTTGCTCGCGGACACCATATATTTT
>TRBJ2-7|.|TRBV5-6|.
CASSLGGVTYEQYF
TGTGCCAGCAGCTTGGGGGGGGTCACCTACGAGCAGTACTTC
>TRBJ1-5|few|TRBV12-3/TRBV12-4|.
CASSPGGVQPQHF
TGTGCCAGCAGTCCCGGGGGGGTCCAGCCCCAGCATTTT
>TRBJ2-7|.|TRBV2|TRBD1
CASTGQISYEQYF
TGTGCCAGCACGGGACAGATCTCCTACGAGCAGTACTTC
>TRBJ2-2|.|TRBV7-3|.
CASSPLLANTGELFF
TGTGCCAGCAGCCCCCTCCTAGCGAACACCGGGGAGCTGTTTTTT
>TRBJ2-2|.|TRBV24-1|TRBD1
CATKAQGAGTGELFF
TGTGCCACCAAGGCCCAGGGGGCAGGGACCGGGGAGCTGTTTTTT
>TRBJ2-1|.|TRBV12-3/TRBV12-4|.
CASRSTGYNEQFF
TGTGCCAGCAGATCTACAGGGTACAATGAGCAGTTCTTC
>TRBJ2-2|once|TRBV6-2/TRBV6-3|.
CASSYEYAGELFF
TGTGCCAGCAGTTACGAGTATGCCGGGGAGCTGTTTTTT